The T cell receptor (beta chain) under discussion was sequenced for a study of cytomegalovirus exposure and HLA in healthy donors. Study summary: When 350 to 500 donors were genotyped, about 86% of them were found to fall in the Caucasian-associated ancestry cluster.

These donors, healthy bone marrow donors, were studied. The PCR used 60 Vbeta and 13 Jbeta primers. TCRdb's copy holds only in-frame clones and misses some; the assay was immunoSEQ multiplex PCR. The data hold over 200,000 clones, with 70% to 80% observed a single time. CDR3 length: 13 amino acids. The V gene's germline CDR1 is ENHRY and CDR2 SYGVKD. V was shortened by 5 bases and J by 3 bases, with 11 bases between the two germline ends. V and J are TRBV10-3 and TRBJ2-7; a possible D gene is TRBD2 (5 bases). The clonotype was recovered from a male donor in good health and CMV-seronegative. The source material was PBMCs. In DNA form, the CDR3 reads TGTGCCATCAGTAGACTAACGGACTACGAGCAGTACTTC. Residues: CAISRLTDYEQYF.